The source of this TCR beta chain is a study of T cell responses to AZD1222 COVID-19 vaccine. This clone was detected only once. Its target is unknown. The assay was immunoSEQ multiplex PCR, and TCRdb's table has in-frame clones only and misses some. Of a few hundred thousand clones in the sample, over 85% are singletons; the top ten hold roughly 0.51%. Germline lookup yields CDR1 LNHDA and CDR2 SQIVND (reference sequence). J gave up 4 bases and V 1 base, and 7 bases lay outside the gene matches. CDR3 length: 15 residues. Whole-study results and caveats: A reported finding is that nearly half of spike-specific TCRs target unmutated variant regions.

This clonotype originated in an adult in good health. The V call is TRBV19, the J call TRBJ2-7; 7 positions agree with TRBD1. This sample comprised peripheral blood, obtained on day 0 of AZD1222 vaccination. In DNA form, the CDR3 reads TGTGCCAGTAGTATAGGGACAGGTAGGATTTACGAGCAGTACTTC. It codes for CASSIGTGRIYEQYF.